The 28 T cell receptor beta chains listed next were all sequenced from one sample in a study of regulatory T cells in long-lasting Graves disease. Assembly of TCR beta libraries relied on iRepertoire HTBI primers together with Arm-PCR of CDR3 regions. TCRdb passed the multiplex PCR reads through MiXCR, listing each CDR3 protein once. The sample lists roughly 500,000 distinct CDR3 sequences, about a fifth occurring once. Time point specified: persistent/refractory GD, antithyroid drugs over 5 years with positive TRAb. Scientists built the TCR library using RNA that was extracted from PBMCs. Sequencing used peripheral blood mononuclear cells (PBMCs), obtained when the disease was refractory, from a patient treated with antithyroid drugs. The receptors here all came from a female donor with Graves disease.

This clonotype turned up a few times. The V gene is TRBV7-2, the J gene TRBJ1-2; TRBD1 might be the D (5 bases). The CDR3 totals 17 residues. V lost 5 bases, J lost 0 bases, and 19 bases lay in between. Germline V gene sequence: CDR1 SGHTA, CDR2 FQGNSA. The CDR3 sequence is CASSPPSVGRPNYGYTF. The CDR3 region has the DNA TGTGCCAGCAGCCCCCCAAGTGTGGGACGGCCTAACTATGGCTACACCTTC.

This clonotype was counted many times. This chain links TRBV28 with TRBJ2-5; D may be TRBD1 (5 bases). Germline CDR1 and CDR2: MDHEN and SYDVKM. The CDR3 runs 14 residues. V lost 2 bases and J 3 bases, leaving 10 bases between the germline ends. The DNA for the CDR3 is TGTGCCAGCAGTTTAGGTGGCAGGGAAGAGACCCAGTACTTC. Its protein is CASSLGGREETQYF.

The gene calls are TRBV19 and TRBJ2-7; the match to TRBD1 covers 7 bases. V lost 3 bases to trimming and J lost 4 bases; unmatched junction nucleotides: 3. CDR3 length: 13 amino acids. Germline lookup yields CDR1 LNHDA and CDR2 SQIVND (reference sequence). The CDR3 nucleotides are TGTGCCAGTAGTATTCGACAGGGATACGAGCAGTACTTC. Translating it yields CASSIRQGYEQYF. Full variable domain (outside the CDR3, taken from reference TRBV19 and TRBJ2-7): DGGITQSPKYLFRKEGQNVTLSCEQNLNHDAMYWYRQDPGQGLRLIYYSQIVNDFQKGDIAEGYSVSREKKESFPLTVTSAQKNPTAFYLCASSIRQGYEQYFGPGTRLTVT.

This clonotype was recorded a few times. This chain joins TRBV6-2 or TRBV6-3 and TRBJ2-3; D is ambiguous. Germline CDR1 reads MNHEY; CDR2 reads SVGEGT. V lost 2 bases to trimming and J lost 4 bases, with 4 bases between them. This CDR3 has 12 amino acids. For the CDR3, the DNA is TGTGCCAGCAGTTACGACCCAGATACGCAGTATTTT. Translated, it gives CASSYDPDTQYF.

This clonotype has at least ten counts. This CDR3 reads CASSLAADSYEQYF. DNA of the CDR3: TGTGCCAGCAGCTTAGCAGCGGACTCCTACGAGCAGTACTTC. The chain links TRBV11-2 to TRBJ2-7, with D possibly matching TRBD2 (5 bases). Germline V gene lookup returns CDR1 SGHAT and CDR2 FQNNGV. The length of the CDR3 is 14 residues. V was trimmed by 1 base and J by 0 bases, leaving 7 bases between them.

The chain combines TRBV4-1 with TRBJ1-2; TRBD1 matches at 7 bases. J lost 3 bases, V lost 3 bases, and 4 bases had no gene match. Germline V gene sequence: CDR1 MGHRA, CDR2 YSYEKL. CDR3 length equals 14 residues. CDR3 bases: TGCGCCAGCAGCCAGCCCGACAGGGACTATGGCTACACCTTC. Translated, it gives CASSQPDRDYGYTF.

The CDR3 bases are TGTGCCAGCAGCTTGAAGCGGGAGTACACAGATACGCAGTATTTT. Amino acids: CASSLKREYTDTQYF. The J gene is TRBJ2-3, the V gene TRBV5-6; 8 bases are shared with TRBD2. With V trimmed by 1 base and J by 2 bases, 3 bases remained unmatched. The CDR3 runs to 15 residues. Germline loops: CDR1 SGHDT, CDR2 YYEEEE.

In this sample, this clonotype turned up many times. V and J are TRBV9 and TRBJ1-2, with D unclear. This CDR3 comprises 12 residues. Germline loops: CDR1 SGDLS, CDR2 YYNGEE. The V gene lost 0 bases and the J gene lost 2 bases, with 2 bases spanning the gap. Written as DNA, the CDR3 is TGTGCCAGCAGCGTAGCGAACTATGGCTACACCTTC. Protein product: CASSVANYGYTF.

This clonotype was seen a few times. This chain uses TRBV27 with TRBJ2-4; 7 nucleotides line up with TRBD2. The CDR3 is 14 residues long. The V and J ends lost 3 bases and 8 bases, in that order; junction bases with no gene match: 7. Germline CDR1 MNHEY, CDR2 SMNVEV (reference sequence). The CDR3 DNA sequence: TGTGCCAGCAGTTTCTCAGACCGGGGGGACATTCAGTACTTC. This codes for CASSFSDRGDIQYF.

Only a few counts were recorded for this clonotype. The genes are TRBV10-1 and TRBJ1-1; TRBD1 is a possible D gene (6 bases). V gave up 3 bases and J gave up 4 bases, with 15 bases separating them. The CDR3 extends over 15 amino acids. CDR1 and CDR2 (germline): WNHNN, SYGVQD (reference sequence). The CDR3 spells CASSDEQGLGTEAFF. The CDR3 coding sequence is TGCGCCAGCAGTGACGAACAGGGTCTAGGCACTGAAGCTTTCTTT.

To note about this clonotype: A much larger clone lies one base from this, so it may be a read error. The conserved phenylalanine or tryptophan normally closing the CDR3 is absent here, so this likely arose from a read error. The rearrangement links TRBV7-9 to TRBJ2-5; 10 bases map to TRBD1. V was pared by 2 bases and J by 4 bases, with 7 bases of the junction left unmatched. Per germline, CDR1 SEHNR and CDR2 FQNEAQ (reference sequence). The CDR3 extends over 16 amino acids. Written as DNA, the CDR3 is TGTGCCAGCAGCTTATTTGGACAGGGGGTAACAGAGACCCAGTACTCC. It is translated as CASSLFGQGVTETQYS.

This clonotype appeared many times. CDR3 in DNA: TGTGCCATCGCAACAGGGGGCATCACTGAAGCTTTCTTT. Its translation is CAIATGGITEAFF. J is TRBJ1-1 and V is TRBV28; TRBD1 matches 9 bases. This CDR3 has 13 residues. Trimming at V came to 10 bases and at J to 4 bases, leaving 7 bases not matched to a gene. Germline loops: CDR1 MDHEN, CDR2 SYDVKM. The full variable domain, its missing parts supplied by reference TRBV28 and TRBJ1-1, is DVKVTQSSRYLVKRTGEKVFLECVQDMDHENMFWYRQDPGLGLRLIYFSYDVKMKEKGDIPEGYSVSREKKERFSLILESASTNQTSMYLCAIATGGITEAFFGQGTRLTVV.

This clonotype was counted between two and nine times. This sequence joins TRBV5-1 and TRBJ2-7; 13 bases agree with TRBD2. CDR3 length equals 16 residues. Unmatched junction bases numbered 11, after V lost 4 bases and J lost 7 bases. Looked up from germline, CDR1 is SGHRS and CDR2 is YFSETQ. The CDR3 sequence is CASSPQRLAGGLEQYF. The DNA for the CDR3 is TGCGCCAGCAGCCCCCAACGACTAGCGGGAGGCCTTGAGCAGTACTTC.

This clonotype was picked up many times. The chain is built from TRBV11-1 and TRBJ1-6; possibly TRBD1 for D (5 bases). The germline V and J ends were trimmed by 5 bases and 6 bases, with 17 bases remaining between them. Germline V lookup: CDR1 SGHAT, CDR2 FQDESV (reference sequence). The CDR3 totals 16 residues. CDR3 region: CASSATPGLINSPLHF. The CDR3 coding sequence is TGTGCCAGCAGCGCGACACCGGGACTGATTAATTCACCCCTCCACTTT.

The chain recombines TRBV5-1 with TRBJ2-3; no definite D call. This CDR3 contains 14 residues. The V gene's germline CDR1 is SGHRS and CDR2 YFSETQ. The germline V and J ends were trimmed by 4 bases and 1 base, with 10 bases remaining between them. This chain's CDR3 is CASSQRRGTDTQYF. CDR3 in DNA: TGCGCCAGCAGCCAACGGAGAGGCACAGATACGCAGTATTTT.

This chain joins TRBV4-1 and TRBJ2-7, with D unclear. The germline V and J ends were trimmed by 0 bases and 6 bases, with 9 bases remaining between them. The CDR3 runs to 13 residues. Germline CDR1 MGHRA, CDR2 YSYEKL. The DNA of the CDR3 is TGCGCCAGCAGCCAAGATAGAGGACGCGAGCAGTACTTC. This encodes CASSQDRGREQYF.

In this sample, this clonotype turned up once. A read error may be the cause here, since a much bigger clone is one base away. The CDR3 region is CASSLTSGQGGSEAFF. CDR3 DNA sequence: TGTGCCAGCAGCCTAACAAGCGGACAGGGGGGCAGTGAAGCTTTCTTT. The chain combines TRBV7-3 with TRBJ1-1, with 10 bases lining up with TRBD1. CDR1 SGHTA and CDR2 FQGTGA come from the germline V gene. The CDR3 covers 16 residues.

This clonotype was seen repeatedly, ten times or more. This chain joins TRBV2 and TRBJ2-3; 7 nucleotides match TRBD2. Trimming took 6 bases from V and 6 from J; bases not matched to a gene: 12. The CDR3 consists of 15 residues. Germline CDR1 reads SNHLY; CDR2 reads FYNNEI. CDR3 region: CASRQGSGRFDTQYF. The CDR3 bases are TGTGCCAGCAGACAAGGTAGCGGGCGTTTTGATACGCAGTATTTT.

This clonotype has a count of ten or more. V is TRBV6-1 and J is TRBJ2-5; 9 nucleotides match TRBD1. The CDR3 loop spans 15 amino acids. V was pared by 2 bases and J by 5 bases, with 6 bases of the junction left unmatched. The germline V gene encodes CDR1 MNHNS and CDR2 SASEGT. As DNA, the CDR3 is TGTGCCAGCAGTGAATTGGGACAGGGTATTGAGACCCAGTACTTC. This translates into CASSELGQGIETQYF.

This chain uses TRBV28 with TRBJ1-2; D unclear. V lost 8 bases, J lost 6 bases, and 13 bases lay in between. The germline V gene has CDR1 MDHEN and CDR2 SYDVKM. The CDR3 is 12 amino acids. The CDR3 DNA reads TGTGCCAGCGCGGGAGGCAGTCATGGCTACACCTTC. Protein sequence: CASAGGSHGYTF.

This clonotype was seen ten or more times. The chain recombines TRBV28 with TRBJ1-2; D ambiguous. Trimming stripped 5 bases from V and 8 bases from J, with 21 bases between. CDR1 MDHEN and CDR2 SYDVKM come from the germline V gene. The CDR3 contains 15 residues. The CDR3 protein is CASSHRARPLGGYTF. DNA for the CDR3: TGTGCCAGCAGTCATAGGGCCAGACCTCTCGGAGGCTACACCTTC.

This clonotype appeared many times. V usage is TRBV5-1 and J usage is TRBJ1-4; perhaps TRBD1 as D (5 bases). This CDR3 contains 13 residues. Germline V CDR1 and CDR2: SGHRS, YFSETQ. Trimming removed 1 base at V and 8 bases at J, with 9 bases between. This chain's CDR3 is CASSLRGKEKLFF. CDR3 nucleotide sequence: TGCGCCAGCAGCTTGAGGGGAAAGGAAAAACTGTTTTTT.

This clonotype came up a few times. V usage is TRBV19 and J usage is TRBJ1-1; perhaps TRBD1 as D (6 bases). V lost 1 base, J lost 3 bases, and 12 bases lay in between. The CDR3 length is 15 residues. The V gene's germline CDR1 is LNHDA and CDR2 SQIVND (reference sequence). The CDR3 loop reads CASSIGAGEYTEAFF. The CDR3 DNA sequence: TGTGCCAGTAGTATAGGGGCAGGGGAGTACACTGAAGCTTTCTTT.

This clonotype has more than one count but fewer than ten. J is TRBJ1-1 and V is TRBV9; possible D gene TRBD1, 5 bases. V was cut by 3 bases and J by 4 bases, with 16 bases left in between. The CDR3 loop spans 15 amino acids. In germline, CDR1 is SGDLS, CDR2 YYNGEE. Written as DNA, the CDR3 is TGTGCCAGCAGCGAGGTCGCAGGGCTGGGCACTGAAGCTTTCTTT. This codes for CASSEVAGLGTEAFF.

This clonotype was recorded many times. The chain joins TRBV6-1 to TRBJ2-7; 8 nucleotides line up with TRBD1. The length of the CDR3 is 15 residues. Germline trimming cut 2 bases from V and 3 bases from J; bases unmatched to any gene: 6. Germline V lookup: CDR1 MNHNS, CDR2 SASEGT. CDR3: CASSEWVTGVYEQYF. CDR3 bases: TGTGCCAGCAGTGAATGGGTGACAGGGGTCTACGAGCAGTACTTC.

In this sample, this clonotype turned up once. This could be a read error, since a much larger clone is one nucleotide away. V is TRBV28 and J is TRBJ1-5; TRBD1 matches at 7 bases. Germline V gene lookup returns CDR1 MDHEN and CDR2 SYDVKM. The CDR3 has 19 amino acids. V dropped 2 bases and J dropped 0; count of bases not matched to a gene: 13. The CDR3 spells CASSLPHFGTEHSNQPQHF. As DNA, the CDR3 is TGTGCCAGCAGTTTACCCCATTTTGGGACAGAACATAGCAATCAGCCCCAGCATTTT.

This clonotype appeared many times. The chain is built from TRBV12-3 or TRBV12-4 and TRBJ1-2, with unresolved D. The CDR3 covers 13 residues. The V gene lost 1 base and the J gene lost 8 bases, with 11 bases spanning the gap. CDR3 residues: CASSLGQPGGYTF. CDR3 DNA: TGTGCCAGCAGTTTAGGGCAGCCTGGAGGCTACACCTTC.

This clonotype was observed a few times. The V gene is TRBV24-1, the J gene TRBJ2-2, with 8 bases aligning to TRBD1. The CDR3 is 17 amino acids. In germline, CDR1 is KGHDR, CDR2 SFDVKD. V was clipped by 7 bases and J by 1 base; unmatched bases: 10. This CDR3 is CATSDIGQGRNTGELFF. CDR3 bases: TGTGCCACCAGCGACATCGGACAGGGTAGGAACACCGGGGAGCTGTTTTTT.